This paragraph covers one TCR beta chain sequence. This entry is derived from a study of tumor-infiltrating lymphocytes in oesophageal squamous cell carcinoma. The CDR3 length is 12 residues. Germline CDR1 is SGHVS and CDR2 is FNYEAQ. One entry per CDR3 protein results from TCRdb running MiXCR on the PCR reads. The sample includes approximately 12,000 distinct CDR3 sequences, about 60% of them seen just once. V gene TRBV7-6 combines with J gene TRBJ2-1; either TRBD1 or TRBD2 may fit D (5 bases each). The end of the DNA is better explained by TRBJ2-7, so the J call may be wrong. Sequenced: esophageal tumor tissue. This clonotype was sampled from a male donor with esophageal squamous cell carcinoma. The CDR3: CASSSGTVEQYF. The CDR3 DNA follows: TGTGCCAGCAGCTCCGGGACGGTCGAGCAGTACTTC.